This TCR beta chain was documented in a study of blood T cells in healthy people across ages. Germline CDR1 reads DFQATT; CDR2 reads SNEGSKA (reference sequence). The CDR3 runs to 14 residues. Ten milliliters of peripheral blood were drawn from each donor. Study results and limitations: Per million T cells, the diversity of TCR beta decreased roughly linearly as age advanced.

The table lists this clonotype with a few counts. As yet, its antigen is unknown. Mismatch with germline at one junction end may stem from a read error. Using a J-beta primer mix together with a sample-barcoded 5' primer, a second PCR was run for 7 to 11 cycles. Each CDR3 protein is one row after TCRdb ran MiXCR on the 5' RACE reads. Of 710,000 or so distinct CDR3 sequences listed, about a fifth are singletons. The clonotype was recovered from a man aged 70 or older in good health. The sample comprised blood. This sequence joins TRBV20-1 and TRBJ2-3; weak D call: TRBD2 (6 bases). CDR3 region: CSATDYHSTYTQYF. The CDR3 DNA reads TGCAGTGCTACGGACTATCACTCCACATATACGCAGTATTTT.